This T cell receptor beta chain was retrieved from a study of cytomegalovirus exposure and HLA in healthy donors. Regarding the study as a whole: TRBV6-2, TRBV6-3 and some other V segments were unresolvable in 87-base-pair reads. Sequencing depth roughly uniform across donors was assumed in presence/absence analyses. In a later analysis, an Asian-associated ancestry cluster reportedly showed fewer N-insertions than the approximately 670-donor mean.

This CDR3 has 16 amino acids. Germline CDR1 reads SQVTM; CDR2 reads ANQGSEA. The V and J ends lost 5 bases and 0 bases, in that order; junction bases with no gene match: 8. Healthy bone marrow donors made up the donor group. Details on this clone: As yet, its antigen is unknown.

The PCR contained 60 Vbeta and 13 Jbeta primers. Profiling relied on immunoSEQ multiplex PCR, and the TCRdb table lists in-frame clones only, not all of them. The sample lists 150,000 to 200,000 clones; around 80% were seen once. The sample taken for sequencing was PBMCs. The receptor was derived from a man aged 18 to 30 in good health and CMV-seronegative. The chain joins TRBV29-1 to TRBJ2-3, with 10 bases aligning to TRBD2. The CDR3 region is CSVRGLAVTSTDTQYF. The CDR3 DNA is TGCAGCGTTCGAGGACTAGCGGTAACTAGCACAGATACGCAGTATTTT.